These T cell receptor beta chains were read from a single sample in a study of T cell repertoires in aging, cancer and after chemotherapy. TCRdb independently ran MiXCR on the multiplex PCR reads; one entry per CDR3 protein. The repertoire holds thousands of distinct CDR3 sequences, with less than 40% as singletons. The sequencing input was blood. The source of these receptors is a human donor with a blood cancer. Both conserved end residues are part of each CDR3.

cdr3_aa: CASSFEQSYEQYF
v_call: TRBV5-1
j_call: TRBJ2-7

cdr3_aa: CASSDRTPGGITDTQYF
v_call: TRBV6-5
j_call: TRBJ2-3

cdr3_aa: CASSFGTGYEQYF
v_call: TRBV18
j_call: TRBJ2-7

cdr3_aa: CASSYSVQAGNTIYF
v_call: TRBV6-5
j_call: TRBJ1-3

cdr3_aa: CASSLPSGDHNEQFF
v_call: TRBV13
j_call: TRBJ2-1

cdr3_aa: CASSRPSGSVIGEQFF
v_call: TRBV5-6
j_call: TRBJ2-1

cdr3_aa: CASSFRQRGQETQYF
v_call: TRBV14
j_call: TRBJ2-5

cdr3_aa: CASSEAGGATYNQPQHF
v_call: TRBV6-1
j_call: TRBJ1-5

cdr3_aa: CASRLGTGGSSPLHF
v_call: TRBV5-1
j_call: TRBJ1-6

cdr3_aa: CASRNSASEAFF
v_call: TRBV6-2/TRBV6-3
j_call: TRBJ1-1

cdr3_aa: CASSPKAGGDEQYF
v_call: TRBV18
j_call: TRBJ2-7

cdr3_aa: CSARQGDQPQHF
v_call: TRBV20-1
j_call: TRBJ1-5

cdr3_aa: CASSYSGQDFTGANVLTF
v_call: TRBV6-5
j_call: TRBJ2-6

cdr3_aa: CASSPGHPNTIYF
v_call: TRBV5-4
j_call: TRBJ1-3

cdr3_aa: CSAIDRGGSNEQFF
v_call: TRBV20-1
j_call: TRBJ2-1